This T cell receptor (beta chain) emerged from a study of identical twins. The study, taken as a whole, reports: Twins shared out-of-frame alpha sequences with excess low generation probability. Models underestimated how often monozygotic twins shared out-of-frame TCR alpha.

This clonotype was picked up a small number of times. Its antigen is still unknown. CDR3 size: 13 residues. V was shortened by 6 bases and J by 8 bases, with 16 bases between the two germline ends. It was template switching that added a universal primer site, and there were unique molecular identifiers on the cDNA. Each CDR3 protein is one row after TCRdb ran MiXCR on the 5' RACE reads. Of more than 1.5 million distinct CDR3 sequences detected, roughly 35% appear once; the ten largest clones hold approximately 0.29%. This rearrangement joins TRBV12-3 or TRBV12-4 to TRBJ1-1; D not certain. The sample comprised cord blood. The sequence was obtained from a newborn girl in good health. The CDR3 spells CASSLGVPSEAFF. For the CDR3, the DNA is TGTGCCAGCAGCCTTGGAGTGCCCTCCGAAGCTTTCTTT.